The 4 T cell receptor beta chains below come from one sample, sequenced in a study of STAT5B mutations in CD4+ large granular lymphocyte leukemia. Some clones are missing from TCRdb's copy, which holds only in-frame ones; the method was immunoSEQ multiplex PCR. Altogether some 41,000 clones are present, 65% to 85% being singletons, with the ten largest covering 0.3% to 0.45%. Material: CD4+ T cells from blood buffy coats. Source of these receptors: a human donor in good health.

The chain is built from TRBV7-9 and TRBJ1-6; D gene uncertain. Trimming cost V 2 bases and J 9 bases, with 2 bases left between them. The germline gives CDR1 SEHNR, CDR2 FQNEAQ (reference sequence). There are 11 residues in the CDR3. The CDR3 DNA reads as TGTGCCAGCAGCTTAACTTCACCCCTCCACTTT. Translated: CASSLTSPLHF.

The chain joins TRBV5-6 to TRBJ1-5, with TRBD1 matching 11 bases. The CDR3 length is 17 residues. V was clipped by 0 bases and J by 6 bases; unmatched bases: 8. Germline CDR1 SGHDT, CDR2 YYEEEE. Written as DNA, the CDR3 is TGTGCCAGCAGCTTGGGGACAGGGGGCCGTCGAATTCAGCCCCAGCATTTT. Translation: CASSLGTGGRRIQPQHF.

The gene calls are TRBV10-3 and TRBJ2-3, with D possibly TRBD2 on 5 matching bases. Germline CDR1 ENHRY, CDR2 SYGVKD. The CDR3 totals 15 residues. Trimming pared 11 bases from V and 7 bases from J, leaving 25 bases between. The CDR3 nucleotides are TGTGCCGTGAATGGCCGGGATTCCGCTGTATATACGCAGTATTTT. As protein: CAVNGRDSAVYTQYF.

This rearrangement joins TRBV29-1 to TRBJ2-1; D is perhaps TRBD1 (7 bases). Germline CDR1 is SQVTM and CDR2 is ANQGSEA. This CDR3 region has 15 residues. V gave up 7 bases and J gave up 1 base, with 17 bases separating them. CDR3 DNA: TGCAGCGGCCGGACAGGAGGGACTTCCTACAATGAGCAGTTCTTC. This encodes CSGRTGGTSYNEQFF.